Below are 29 T cell receptor beta chains sequenced from a single sample in a study of post-analysis software for immune sequencing data. Study conclusions and caveats: Patients carried roughly five TRBV segments more frequently than controls did, and TRBV5-6, TRBV5-1 and TRBV20-1 were among them.

These receptors have no identified antigens. The authors incorporated unique molecular identifiers into the TCR beta cDNA libraries. MiXCR, run by TCRdb on the PCR reads, gives a single entry per CDR3 protein. The repertoire has approximately 350,000 distinct CDR3 sequences, roughly 35% of them found once; the top ten carry 13%. Sequencing input: blood. These receptors originate from a girl aged 10 to 17 with multiple sclerosis.

The chain uses TRBV7-3 and TRBJ2-5; D is unclear. The CDR3 contains 13 residues. Deletions cut 5 bases from V and 3 bases from J, with 10 bases between. The germline V gene encodes CDR1 SGHTA and CDR2 FQGTGA. The CDR3, as DNA: TGTGCCAGCAGCCCTTATCGAGAAGAGACCCAGTACTTC. Translating gives CASSPYREETQYF. The whole variable domain, remainder taken from reference TRBV7-3 and TRBJ2-5, is GAGVSQTPSNKVTEKGKYVELRCDPISGHTALYWYRQSLGQGPEFLIYFQGTGAADDSGLPNDRFFAVRPEGSVSTLKIQRTERGDSAVYLCASSPYREETQYFGPGTRLLVL.

This chain's CDR3 is CASSLFYSYEQYF. The CDR3 bases are TGCGCCAGCAGCTTGTTTTACTCCTACGAGCAGTACTTC. V and J are TRBV5-1 and TRBJ2-7, with no clear D. From germline, CDR1 is SGHRS and CDR2 YFSETQ. The V end lost 1 base, the J end lost 0 bases, and 5 bases lay between the germline ends. CDR3 length equals 13 residues.

In its sample, this clonotype was seen a few times. This chain links TRBV29-1 with TRBJ1-2, with D maybe TRBD1 (5 bases). The V end was cut by 4 bases, the J end by 8 bases, with 14 bases between. The CDR3 loop spans 12 amino acids. In germline, CDR1 is SQVTM, CDR2 ANQGSEA. In nucleotides, the CDR3 is TGCAGCGTTGGCGACACGTGGGGCGGCTACACCTTC. It is translated as CSVGDTWGGYTF.

The rearrangement uses TRBV29-1 and TRBJ2-5; no definite D call. Trimming pared 2 bases from V and 3 bases from J, leaving 7 bases between. Per the germline V gene, CDR1 is SQVTM and CDR2 is ANQGSEA. The CDR3 contains 12 residues. This CDR3 is CSVEKGEETQYF. The CDR3 DNA reads as TGCAGCGTTGAAAAGGGTGAAGAGACCCAGTACTTC. The complete variable domain, with remaining parts taken from reference TRBV29-1 and TRBJ2-5, reads SAVISQKPSRDICQRGTSLTIQCQVDSQVTMMFWYRQQPGQSLTLIATANQGSEATYESGFVIDKFPISRPNLTFSTLTVSNMSPEDSSIYLCSVEKGEETQYFGPGTRLLVL.

As concerns this clonotype: Being one base from a much bigger clone, this may be a read error. CDR3 loop: CAGRPGGPEGETQYF. As DNA, the CDR3 is TGTGCCGGCAGACCTGGGGGACCCGAGGGAGAGACCCAGTACTTC. This chain connects TRBV28 to TRBJ2-5; D tentatively reads TRBD1 or TRBD2 (5 bases each). CDR3 length: 15 amino acids. Germline V gene sequence: CDR1 MDHEN, CDR2 SYDVKM.

This chain uses TRBV7-8 with TRBJ2-1; a possible D gene is TRBD2 (5 bases). CDR3 length: 17 residues. CDR1 is SGHVS and CDR2 is FQNEAQ in the germline V gene. Trimming left V 5 bases short and J 0 bases short, with 17 bases between. CDR3: CASSPRANPLSYNEQFF. The DNA of the CDR3 is TGTGCCAGCAGCCCGAGGGCCAACCCCCTCTCCTACAATGAGCAGTTCTTC.

This clonotype was detected only a few times. The chain combines TRBV7-9 with TRBJ1-5, with D perhaps matching TRBD1 (6 bases). The CDR3 spans 16 residues. The V end was cut by 1 base, the J end by 1 base, with 11 bases between. CDR1 and CDR2 from the germline V gene are SEHNR and FQNEAQ (reference sequence). The CDR3 loop reads CASSLGSGTSNQPQHF. The CDR3, as DNA: TGTGCCAGCAGCTTAGGGTCAGGGACAAGCAATCAGCCCCAGCATTTT. The whole variable domain, filled in from reference TRBV7-9 and TRBJ1-5, reads DTGVSQNPRHKITKRGQNVTFRCDPISEHNRLYWYRQTLGQGPEFLTYFQNEAQLEKSRLLSDRFSAERPKGSFSTLEIQRTEQGDSAMYLCASSLGSGTSNQPQHFGDGTRLSIL.

This rearrangement joins TRBV7-9 to TRBJ1-2; tentative D call: TRBD1 (6 bases). The CDR3 has 14 residues. V was cut by 5 bases and J by 3 bases, with 13 bases left in between. Germline V gene sequence: CDR1 SEHNR, CDR2 FQNEAQ (reference sequence). The CDR3 protein is CASSPPDRYYGYTF. The CDR3 DNA reads as TGTGCCAGCAGCCCTCCGGACAGATACTATGGCTACACCTTC.

This rearrangement joins TRBV4-1 to TRBJ2-3; D possibly uses TRBD1 or TRBD2 (6 bases each). This CDR3 region has 15 residues. V dropped 0 bases and J dropped 8 bases, with 15 bases sitting between them. From germline, CDR1 is MGHRA and CDR2 YSYEKL. CDR3 bases: TGCGCCAGCAGCCAAGAATTCGGGGGCTATGGTACGCAGTATTTT. It encodes CASSQEFGGYGTQYF.

This clonotype came up a few times. The chain links TRBV7-9 to TRBJ2-7, with D possibly being TRBD1 or TRBD2 (5 bases each). The CDR3 length is 16 residues. V lost 5 bases, J lost 4 bases, and 21 bases lay in between. The germline CDR1 and CDR2 sequences are SEHNR and FQNEAQ (reference sequence). The CDR3 reads CASSRPGGRAEYEQYF. CDR3 sequence (DNA): TGTGCCAGCAGCCGCCCAGGAGGCAGGGCGGAGTACGAGCAGTACTTC.

This clonotype was picked up many times. The chain employs TRBV7-2 and TRBJ2-7; D gene uncertain. This CDR3 has 16 residues. V lost 1 base and J 4 bases, leaving 17 bases between the germline ends. Germline CDR1 reads SGHTA; CDR2 reads FQGNSA. The DNA for the CDR3 is TGTGCCAGCAGCTTAGAGTCTGTATCCCGGCGTTACGAGCAGTACTTC. It codes for CASSLESVSRRYEQYF.

The chain employs TRBV5-1 and TRBJ1-2, with D unresolved. The germline V gene encodes CDR1 SGHRS and CDR2 YFSETQ. V was shortened by 6 bases and J by 13 bases, with 28 bases between the two germline ends. The CDR3 is 15 residues long. The CDR3 region is CASTRSAATGLESTF. DNA for the CDR3: TGCGCCAGCACCCGATCGGCAGCAACCGGGCTTGAAAGCACCTTC.

The chain couples TRBV15 to TRBJ1-2; D is unclear. Germline V gene data show CDR1 as LNHNV and CDR2 as YYDKDF (reference sequence). CDR3 length: 12 amino acids. Trimming shortened V by 3 bases and J by 2 bases, and 4 bases separated the two germline ends. Written as DNA, the CDR3 is TGTGCCACCAGCAGGGACAACTATGGCTACACCTTC. This sequence encodes CATSRDNYGYTF. The full variable domain, rest sourced from reference TRBV15 and TRBJ1-2, is DAMVIQNPRYQVTQFGKPVTLSCSQTLNHNVMYWYQQKSSQAPKLLFHYYDKDFNNEADTPDNFQSRRPNTSFCFLDIRSPGLGDTAMYLCATSRDNYGYTFGSGTRLTVV.

This chain connects TRBV12-3 or TRBV12-4 to TRBJ2-1; 13 bases line up with TRBD2. The J segment lost 7 bases and the V segment lost 6 bases, leaving 6 bases of the junction unmatched. The CDR3 consists of 15 residues. The CDR3 sequence is CASSFGLAGANEQFF. For the CDR3, the DNA is TGTGCCAGCAGCTTCGGACTAGCGGGGGCAAATGAGCAGTTCTTC.

V usage is TRBV28 and J usage is TRBJ1-5; D is unclear. The V and J ends lost 6 bases and 4 bases respectively, with 16 bases between them. Germline V CDR1 and CDR2: MDHEN, SYDVKM. The CDR3 runs to 15 residues. The CDR3 is CASSLDRLANQPQHF. CDR3 sequence (DNA): TGTGCCAGCAGCTTGGACCGGCTAGCGAATCAGCCCCAGCATTTT.

The chain joins TRBV5-1 to TRBJ1-1; D is unclear. The V end lost 1 base, the J end lost 3 bases, and 13 bases lay between the germline ends. Germline V CDR1 and CDR2: SGHRS, YFSETQ. This CDR3 is 15 amino acids long. The DNA for the CDR3 is TGCGCCAGCAGCTTGTCTAGCCCGTCGGACACTGAAGCTTTCTTT. Translated: CASSLSSPSDTEAFF.

This clonotype was counted between two and nine times. This rearrangement joins TRBV7-9 to TRBJ2-5, with D possibly being TRBD1 (6 bases). Trimming cost V 1 base and J 11 bases, with 8 bases left between them. Germline V gene sequence: CDR1 SEHNR, CDR2 FQNEAQ (reference sequence). The CDR3 is made up of 11 amino acids. CDR3 amino acids: CASSLEGQQYF. CDR3 DNA sequence: TGTGCCAGCAGCTTAGAAGGACAGCAGTACTTC.

The rearrangement uses TRBV7-9 and TRBJ1-2, with 10 bases fitting TRBD1. CDR1 is SEHNR and CDR2 is FQNEAQ in the germline V gene (reference sequence). This CDR3 spans 15 amino acids. Unmatched junction bases numbered 6, after V lost 0 bases and J lost 8 bases. The CDR3, as DNA: TGTGCCAGCAGCTTAGCGGGGACAGGGGAGGACGGCTACACCTTC. Amino acid sequence: CASSLAGTGEDGYTF.

This clonotype was seen a handful of times. The chain couples TRBV7-6 to TRBJ2-3, with D uncertain. Trimming removed 5 bases from V and 0 bases from J, with 15 bases in between. CDR3 size: 16 residues. The germline V gene encodes CDR1 SGHVS and CDR2 FNYEAQ. This CDR3 is CASSPLRHSSTDTQYF. The DNA of the CDR3 is TGTGCCAGCAGCCCCCTTCGGCACTCTAGCACAGATACGCAGTATTTT.

This clonotype was seen more than once but under ten times. The gene calls are TRBV14 and TRBJ1-2, with a possible D match to TRBD1 (5 bases). Germline lookup yields CDR1 SGHDN and CDR2 FVKESK. This CDR3 has 11 residues. V was clipped by 2 bases and J by 8 bases, with 6 bases between them. CDR3 protein: CASSQSGGYTF. The CDR3, as DNA: TGTGCCAGCAGCCAATCAGGGGGCTACACCTTC.

A remark on this clonotype: The junction departs from germline at one end; a sequencing error may be responsible. The J gene is TRBJ2-4, the V gene TRBV4-2; 7 positions agree with TRBD2. The DNA matches TRBJ2-7 better at its end, which makes the J call doubtful. The CDR3 runs 17 residues. The germline V gene encodes CDR1 LGHNA and CDR2 YNFKEQ. The CDR3 nucleotides are TGTGCCAGCGGCCACACCCCCGCGGGGGAAGGGGCCTACGAGCAGTACTTC. It yields the protein CASGHTPAGEGAYEQYF.

The chain is built from TRBV20-1 and TRBJ1-5, with a tentative D call TRBD1 (6 bases). Germline V gives CDR1 DFQATT, CDR2 SNEGSKA (reference sequence). The CDR3 extends over 16 amino acids. The V end lost 4 bases, the J end lost 5 bases, and 21 bases lay between the germline ends. DNA for the CDR3: TGCAGTGCTACTCTTGGGGGGCGAGGGGCGGATCAGCCCCAGCATTTT. This gives the protein CSATLGGRGADQPQHF.

The chain combines TRBV29-1 with TRBJ2-7; no clear D gene. V gave up 4 bases and J gave up 2 bases, with 15 bases separating them. The CDR3 totals 14 residues. Germline CDR1 SQVTM, CDR2 ANQGSEA. CDR3 sequence: CSVVPTTAPYEQYF. The CDR3 nucleotides read TGCAGCGTTGTTCCGACAACTGCTCCCTACGAGCAGTACTTC.

Note on this clonotype: This clone may be a read error of a much larger clone one base away. This rearrangement joins TRBV20-1 to TRBJ2-7; 8 positions match TRBD2. CDR1 and CDR2 (germline): DFQATT, SNEGSKA (reference sequence). This CDR3 is built from 13 residues. The CDR3 sequence is CSARGGLDYGQYF. The CDR3 nucleotides are TGCAGTGCTAGAGGGGGACTAGACTACGGGCAGTACTTC.

This clonotype was picked up a small number of times. The chain has TRBV11-2 and TRBJ2-1, with D hard to call. The V and J ends lost 5 bases and 0 bases respectively, with 8 bases between them. Germline V gives CDR1 SGHAT, CDR2 FQNNGV. CDR3 length equals 14 residues. The CDR3 region is CASSHESSYNEQFF. CDR3 nucleotide sequence: TGTGCCAGCAGCCACGAGAGCTCCTACAATGAGCAGTTCTTC.

V and J are TRBV7-9 and TRBJ2-6; D gene ambiguous. Trimming cost V 3 bases and J 0 bases, with 6 bases left between them. This CDR3 has 15 residues. CDR1 and CDR2 from the germline V gene are SEHNR and FQNEAQ (reference sequence). The CDR3 protein is CASSFSISGANVLTF. CDR3 coding DNA: TGTGCCAGCAGCTTCAGTATCTCTGGGGCCAACGTCCTGACTTTC.

The sample holds a few counts of this clonotype. CDR3 bases: TGCAGTGCCCCGGGCGGGGCAACTAATGAAAAACTGTTTTTT. It specifies CSAPGGATNEKLFF. V and J are TRBV20-1 and TRBJ1-4; no clear D. V shed 6 bases and J shed 0 bases, with 11 bases lying between them. Germline V gene data show CDR1 as DFQATT and CDR2 as SNEGSKA (reference sequence). This CDR3 spans 14 amino acids.

This clonotype turned up a few times. V is TRBV12-3 or TRBV12-4 and J is TRBJ1-2, with 9 positions matching TRBD1. V lost 4 bases and J lost 4; bases outside the gene matches: 4. CDR3 size: 14 residues. Here the CDR3 DNA reads TGTGCCAGCAGTTCTATGACAGGGGGCTATGGCTACACCTTC. The encoded protein is CASSSMTGGYGYTF.

This clonotype was detected a few times. The J gene is TRBJ2-1, the V gene TRBV29-1, with TRBD2 identical over 11 bases. The CDR3 extends over 14 amino acids. Germline-derived CDR1 and CDR2 are SQVTM and ANQGSEA. V was clipped by 7 bases and J by 4 bases; unmatched bases: 6. CDR3 loop: CSAPLAGGYNEQFF. CDR3 DNA sequence: TGCAGCGCCCCTCTAGCGGGGGGTTACAATGAGCAGTTCTTC.